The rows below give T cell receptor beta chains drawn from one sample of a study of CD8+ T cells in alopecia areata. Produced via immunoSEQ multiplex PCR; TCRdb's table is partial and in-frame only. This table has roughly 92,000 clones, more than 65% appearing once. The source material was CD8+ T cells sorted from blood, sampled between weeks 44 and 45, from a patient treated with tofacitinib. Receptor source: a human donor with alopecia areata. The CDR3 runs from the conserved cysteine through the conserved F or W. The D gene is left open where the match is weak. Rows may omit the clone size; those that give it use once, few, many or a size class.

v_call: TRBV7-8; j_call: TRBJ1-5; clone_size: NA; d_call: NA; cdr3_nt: TGTGCCAGCAGCCTTGACAGATCCAATCAGCCCCAGCATTTT; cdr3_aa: CASSLDRSNQPQHF
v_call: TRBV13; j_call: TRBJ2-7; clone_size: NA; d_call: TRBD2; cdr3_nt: TGTGCCAGCAGCACGGGACTAGAAGGCGCCTACGAGCAGTACTTC; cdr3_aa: CASSTGLEGAYEQYF
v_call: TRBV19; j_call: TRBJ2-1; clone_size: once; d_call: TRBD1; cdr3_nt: TGTGCCAGTGGGGACAGTCGCTCCTACAATGAGCAGTTCTTC; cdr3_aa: CASGDSRSYNEQFF
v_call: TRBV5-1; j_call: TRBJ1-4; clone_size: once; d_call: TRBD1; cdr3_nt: TGCGCCAGCAGCTCGTCCCCGGGACAGCGCTTTAATGAAAAACTGTTTTTT; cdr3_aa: CASSSSPGQRFNEKLFF
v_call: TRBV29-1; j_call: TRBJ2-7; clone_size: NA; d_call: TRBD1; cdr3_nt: TGCAGCGTCACCGGGACAGGAGATTCCTACGAGCAGTACTTC; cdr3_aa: CSVTGTGDSYEQYF
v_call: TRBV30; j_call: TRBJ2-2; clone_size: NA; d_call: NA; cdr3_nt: TGTGCCTACCAACCCGGTCGCTCCACCGGGGAGCTGTTTTTT; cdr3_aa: CAYQPGRSTGELFF
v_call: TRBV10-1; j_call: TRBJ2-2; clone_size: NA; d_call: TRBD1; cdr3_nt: TGCGCCAGCAAGGGGGCAGGGGACACCGGGGAGCTGTTTTTT; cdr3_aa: CASKGAGDTGELFF
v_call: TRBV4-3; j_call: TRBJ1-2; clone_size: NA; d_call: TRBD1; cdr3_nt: TGCGCCAGCAGCCAAGGGACAGGGGGCGCGTTTGGCTACACCTTC; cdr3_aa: CASSQGTGGAFGYTF
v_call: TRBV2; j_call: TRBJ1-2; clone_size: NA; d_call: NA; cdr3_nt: TGTGCCAGCAGTGAACTAAGGGATGCTAACTATGGCTACACCTTC; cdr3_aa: CASSELRDANYGYTF
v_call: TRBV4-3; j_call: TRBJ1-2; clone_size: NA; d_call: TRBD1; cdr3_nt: TGCGCCAGCAGCCAAGATTTGGCAGGGGGAAGTCGGGGCTACACCTTC; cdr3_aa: CASSQDLAGGSRGYTF
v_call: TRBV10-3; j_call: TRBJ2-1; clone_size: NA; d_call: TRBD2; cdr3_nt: TGTGCCATCAGCCGGACTAGCGGGGGGTCCTACAATGAGCAGTTCTTC; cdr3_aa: CAISRTSGGSYNEQFF
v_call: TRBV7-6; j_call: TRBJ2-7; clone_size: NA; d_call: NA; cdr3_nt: TGTGCCAGCAGCTTAGGGGGCGGATCCTACGAGCAGTACTTC; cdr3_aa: CASSLGGGSYEQYF
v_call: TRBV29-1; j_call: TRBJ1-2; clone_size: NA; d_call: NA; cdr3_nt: TGCAGCGTTGAGTCGGGAATTGGCTACACCTTC; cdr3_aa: CSVESGIGYTF
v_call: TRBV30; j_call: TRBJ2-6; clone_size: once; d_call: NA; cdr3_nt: TGTGCCTGGAGTAGTACTGCAGGGGCCAACGTCCTGACTTTC; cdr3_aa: CAWSSTAGANVLTF
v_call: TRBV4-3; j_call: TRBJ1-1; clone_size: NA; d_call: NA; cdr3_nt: TGCGCCAGCAGCCCCGGTGGTACTGGCACTGAAGCTTTCTTT; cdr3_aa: CASSPGGTGTEAFF
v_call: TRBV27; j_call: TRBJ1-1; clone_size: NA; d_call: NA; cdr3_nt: TGTGCCAGCAGTTTGGGTGGGGGGGCGTACACTGAAGCTTTCTTT; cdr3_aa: CASSLGGGAYTEAFF
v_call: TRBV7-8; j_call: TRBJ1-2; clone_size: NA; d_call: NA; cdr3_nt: TGTGCCAGCAGCTTAGCAACCGGGGGAGGCCACTATGGCTACACCTTC; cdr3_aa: CASSLATGGGHYGYTF
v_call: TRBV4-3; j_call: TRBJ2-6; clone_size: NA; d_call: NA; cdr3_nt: TGCGCCAGCAGCCAAGATCTCTTGCGCTCTGGGGCCAACGTCCTGACTTTC; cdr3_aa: CASSQDLLRSGANVLTF
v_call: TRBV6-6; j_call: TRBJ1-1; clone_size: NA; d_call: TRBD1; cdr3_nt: TGTGCCAGCAACAAACCAACAGGGGGCCATCCAGAAGCTTTCTTT; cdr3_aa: CASNKPTGGHPEAFF
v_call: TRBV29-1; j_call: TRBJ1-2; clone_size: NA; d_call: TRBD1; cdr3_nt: TGCAGCGGCCCGGGGGTTACGACAGGGGGGAACTATGGCTACACCTTC; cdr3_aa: CSGPGVTTGGNYGYTF
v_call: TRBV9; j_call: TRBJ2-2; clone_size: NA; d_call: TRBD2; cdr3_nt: TGTGCCAGCAGCCCCCCTACGGGGGGTTCCACCGGGGAGCTGTTTTTT; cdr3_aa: CASSPPTGGSTGELFF
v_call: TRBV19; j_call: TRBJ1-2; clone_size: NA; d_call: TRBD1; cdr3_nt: TGTGCCAGTAGTACTACAGGGGATGGCTACACCTTC; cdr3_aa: CASSTTGDGYTF
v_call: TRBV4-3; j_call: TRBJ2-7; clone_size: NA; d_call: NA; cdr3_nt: TGCGCCAGCAGCCCGGACACGGGCCCCTACGAGCAGTACTTC; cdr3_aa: CASSPDTGPYEQYF
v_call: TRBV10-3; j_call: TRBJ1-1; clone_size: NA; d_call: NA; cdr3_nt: TGTGCCATCAGCTTGAGGGGGGAGTCAACTGAAGCTTTCTTT; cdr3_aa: CAISLRGESTEAFF
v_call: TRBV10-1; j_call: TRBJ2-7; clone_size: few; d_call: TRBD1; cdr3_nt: TGCGCCAGCAGTGAGGTACAGGGGTGGGAGCAGTACTTC; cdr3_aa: CASSEVQGWEQYF